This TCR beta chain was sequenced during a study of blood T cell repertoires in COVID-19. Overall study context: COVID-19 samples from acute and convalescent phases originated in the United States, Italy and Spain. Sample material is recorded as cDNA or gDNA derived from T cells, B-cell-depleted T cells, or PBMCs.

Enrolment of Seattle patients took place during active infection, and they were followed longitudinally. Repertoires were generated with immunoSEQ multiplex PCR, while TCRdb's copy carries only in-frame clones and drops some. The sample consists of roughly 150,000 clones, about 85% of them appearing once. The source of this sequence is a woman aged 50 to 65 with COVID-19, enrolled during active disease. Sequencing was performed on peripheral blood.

The CDR3 sequence: CASSFISQDEQYF. CDR3 sequence (DNA): TGTGCCAGCAGCTTTATCAGCCAGGACGAGCAGTACTTC. The V call is TRBV5-6, the J call TRBJ2-7; no firm D call. Trimming took 2 bases from V and 5 from J, leaving 11 bases between them. The germline V gene has CDR1 SGHDT and CDR2 YYEEEE. CDR3 size: 13 residues.